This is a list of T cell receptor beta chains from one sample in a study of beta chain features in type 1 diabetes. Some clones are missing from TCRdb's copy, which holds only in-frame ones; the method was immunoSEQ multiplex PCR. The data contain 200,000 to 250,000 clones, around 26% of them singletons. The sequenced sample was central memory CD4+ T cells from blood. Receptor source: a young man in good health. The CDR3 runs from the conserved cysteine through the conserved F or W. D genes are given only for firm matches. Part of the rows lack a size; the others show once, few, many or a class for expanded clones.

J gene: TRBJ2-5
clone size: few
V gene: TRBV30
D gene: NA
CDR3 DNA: TGTGCCTGGAGTGCGGTCGGGTCCGGAGAGACCCAGTACTTC
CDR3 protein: CAWSAVGSGETQYF

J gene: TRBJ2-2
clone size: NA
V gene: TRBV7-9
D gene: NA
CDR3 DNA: TGTGCCAGCAGCTCCTTTAAGGCGGCGCCCGGGGAGCTGTTTTTT
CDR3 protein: CASSSFKAAPGELFF

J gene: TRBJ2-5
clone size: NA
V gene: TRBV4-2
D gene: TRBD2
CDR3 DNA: TGTGCCAGCAGCCAAGAGTCTAGCGGCCAAGAGACCCAGTACTTC
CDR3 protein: CASSQESSGQETQYF

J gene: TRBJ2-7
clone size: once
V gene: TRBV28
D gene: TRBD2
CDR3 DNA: TGTGCCAGCAGTTTTTTGCTAGCGGGAGGTAACGAGCAGTACTTC
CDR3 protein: CASSFLLAGGNEQYF

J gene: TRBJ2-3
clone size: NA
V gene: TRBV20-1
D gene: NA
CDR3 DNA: TGCAGTGCTAGATCCGAGACTCAGTATTTT
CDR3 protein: CSARSETQYF

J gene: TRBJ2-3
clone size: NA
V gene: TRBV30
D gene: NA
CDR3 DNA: TGTGCCTGGAGTCCGGGGGACACAGATACGCAGTATTTT
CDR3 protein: CAWSPGDTDTQYF

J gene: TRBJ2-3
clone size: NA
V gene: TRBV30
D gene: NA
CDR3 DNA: TGTGCCTGGAGTGTCGGACTAACAGATACGCAGTATTTT
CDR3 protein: CAWSVGLTDTQYF

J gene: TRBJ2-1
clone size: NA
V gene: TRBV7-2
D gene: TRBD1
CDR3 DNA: TGTGCCAGCAGCCTTGGACAGGTCATTCGCAATGAGCAGTTCTTC
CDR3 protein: CASSLGQVIRNEQFF

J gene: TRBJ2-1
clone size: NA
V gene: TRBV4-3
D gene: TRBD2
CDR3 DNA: TGCGCCAGCAGCCAAGGACTAGCGGGAGACAATGAGCAGTTCTTC
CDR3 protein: CASSQGLAGDNEQFF

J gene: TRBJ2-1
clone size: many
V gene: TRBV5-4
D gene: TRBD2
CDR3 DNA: TGTGCCAGCAGCCATACCGGGACTAGAAGTTTGAATGAGCAGTTCTTC
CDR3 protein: CASSHTGTRSLNEQFF

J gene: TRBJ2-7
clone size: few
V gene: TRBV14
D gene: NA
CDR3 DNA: TGTGCCAGCAGCCGGACCGAGACAGGGCGGGACGGCGAGCAGTACTTC
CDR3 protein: CASSRTETGRDGEQYF

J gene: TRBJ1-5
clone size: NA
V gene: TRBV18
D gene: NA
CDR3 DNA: TGTGCCAGCACACAGGGCGATGATGGCAATCAGCCCCAGCATTTT
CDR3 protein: CASTQGDDGNQPQHF

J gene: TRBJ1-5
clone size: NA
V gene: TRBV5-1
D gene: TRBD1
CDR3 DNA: TGCGCCAGCAGCCTCAATACAGGGGATTCGCAGCCCCAGCATTTT
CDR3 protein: CASSLNTGDSQPQHF

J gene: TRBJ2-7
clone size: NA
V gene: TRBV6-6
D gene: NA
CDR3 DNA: TGTGCCAGCAGAACTAACTACGAGCAGTACTTC
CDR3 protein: CASRTNYEQYF

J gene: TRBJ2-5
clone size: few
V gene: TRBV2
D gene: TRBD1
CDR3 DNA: TGTGCCAGCAGTTTGGACAGGGCGGAGACCCAGTACTTC
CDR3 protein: CASSLDRAETQYF

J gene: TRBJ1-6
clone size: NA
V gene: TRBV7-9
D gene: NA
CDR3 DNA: TGTGCCAGCAGCTTCGGGACAAGTAATAATTCACCCCTCCACTTT
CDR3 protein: CASSFGTSNNSPLHF

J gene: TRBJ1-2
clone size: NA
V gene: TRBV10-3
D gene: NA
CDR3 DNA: TGTGCCATCAATGAGGCTCCGACTAACTATGGCTACACCTTC
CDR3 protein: CAINEAPTNYGYTF

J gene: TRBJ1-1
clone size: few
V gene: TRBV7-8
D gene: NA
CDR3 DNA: TGTGCCAGCAGCTTTGGGGATGGGACTGAAGCTTTCTTT
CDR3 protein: CASSFGDGTEAFF